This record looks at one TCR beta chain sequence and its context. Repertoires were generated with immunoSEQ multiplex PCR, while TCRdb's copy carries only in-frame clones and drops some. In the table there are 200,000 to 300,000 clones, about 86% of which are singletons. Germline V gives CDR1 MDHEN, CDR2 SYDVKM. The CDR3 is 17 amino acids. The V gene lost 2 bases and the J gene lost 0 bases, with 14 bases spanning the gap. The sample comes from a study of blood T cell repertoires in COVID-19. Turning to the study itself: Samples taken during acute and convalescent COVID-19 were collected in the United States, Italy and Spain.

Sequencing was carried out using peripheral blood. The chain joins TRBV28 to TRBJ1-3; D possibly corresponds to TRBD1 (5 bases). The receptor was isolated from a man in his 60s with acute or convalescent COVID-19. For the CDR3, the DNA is TGTGCCAGCAGTTTAGAGACAGCCTCAAGCTCTGGAAACACCATATATTTT. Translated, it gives CASSLETASSSGNTIYF.